The rows below give T cell receptor beta chains drawn from one sample of a study of shared clonotypes between healthy human individuals. Clones were sequenced by immunoSEQ multiplex PCR, and TCRdb holds only the in-frame ones, with some missing. The sample yields over 2,000,000 clones, roughly 93% seen once. Source material: naive CD8+ T cells from PBMCs. These receptors originate from a man aged 18 to 35 in good health. Some clones in this sample may be carry-over from other donors' samples. The CDR3 runs from the conserved cysteine through the conserved F or W. D genes are given only for firm matches. Only some rows state a clone size, as once, few, many or a class for expanded clones.

j_gene | d_gene | abundance | v_gene | CDR3nt | CDR3aa
TRBJ2-5 | TRBD1 | . | TRBV9 | TGTGCCAGCAGCGTATGGGGGACAGGGGAAGAGACCCAGTACTTC | CASSVWGTGEETQYF
TRBJ1-1 | . | . | TRBV19 | TGTGCCAGTAGTCACAGGAGGAACACTGAAGCTTTCTTT | CASSHRRNTEAFF
TRBJ1-1 | . | . | TRBV5-4 | TGTGCCAGCAACAAGCTTCCCTATCCCAACGTCATGAACACTGAAGCTTTCTTT | CASNKLPYPNVMNTEAFF
TRBJ2-3 | TRBD2 | . | TRBV7-6 | TGTGCCAGCAGACTACTAGCGGTCACAGATACGCAGTATTTT | CASRLLAVTDTQYF
TRBJ2-7 | . | . | TRBV5-1 | TGCGCCAGCAGCTTGGTCCTACGGGGGAACGAGCAGTACTTC | CASSLVLRGNEQYF
TRBJ2-3 | . | . | TRBV15 | TGTGCCACCAGCAGAGGGGCGAGCACAGATACGCAGTATTTT | CATSRGASTDTQYF
TRBJ2-2 | . | few | TRBV7-9 | TGTGCCAGCACTTCCGGGGAGCTGTTTTTT | CASTSGELFF
TRBJ1-2 | . | . | TRBV28 | TGTGCCAGCAGTTTGTGGCAGGGAGGTCTGGGCTACACCTTC | CASSLWQGGLGYTF
TRBJ1-1 | . | . | TRBV13 | TGTGCCAGCAGCTCGAGGGGAGCCTATAACACTGAAGCTTTCTTT | CASSSRGAYNTEAFF
TRBJ2-3 | . | once | TRBV7-8 | TGTGCCAGCAGCTTATCGCCGGGAGTTGGCACAGATACGCAGTATTTT | CASSLSPGVGTDTQYF